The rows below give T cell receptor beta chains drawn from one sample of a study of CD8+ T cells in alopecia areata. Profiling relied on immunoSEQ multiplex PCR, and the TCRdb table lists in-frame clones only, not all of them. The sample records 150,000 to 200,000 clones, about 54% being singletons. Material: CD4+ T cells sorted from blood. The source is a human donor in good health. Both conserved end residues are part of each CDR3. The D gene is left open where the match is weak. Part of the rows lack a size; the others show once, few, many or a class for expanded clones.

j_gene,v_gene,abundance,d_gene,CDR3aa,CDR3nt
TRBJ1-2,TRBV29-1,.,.,CSLRGANLNYENYGYTF,TGCAGCCTCCGGGGGGCAAACCTCAATTATGAAAACTATGGCTACACCTTC
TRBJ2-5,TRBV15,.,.,CATSRDGQETQYF,TGTGCCACCAGCAGAGATGGCCAAGAGACCCAGTACTTC
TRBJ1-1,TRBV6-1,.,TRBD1,CASTDRVNTEAFF,TGTGCCAGCACGGACAGGGTGAACACTGAAGCTTTCTTT
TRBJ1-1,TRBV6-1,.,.,CASSGWRSSTEAFF,TGTGCCAGCAGTGGGTGGCGGAGCTCCACTGAAGCTTTCTTT
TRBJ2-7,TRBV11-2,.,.,CASSLAFRGNYEQYF,TGTGCCAGCAGCTTAGCTTTCAGGGGTAACTACGAGCAGTACTTC
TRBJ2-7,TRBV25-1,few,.,CASSRGMGHEQYF,TGTGCCAGCAGCCGGGGAATGGGACACGAGCAGTACTTC
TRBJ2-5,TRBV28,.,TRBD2,CASSLAGVVRETQYF,TGTGCCAGCAGCTTAGCGGGAGTAGTTCGGGAGACCCAGTACTTC
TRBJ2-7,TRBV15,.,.,CATSREERAPYEQYF,TGTGCCACCAGCAGAGAGGAGAGGGCCCCCTACGAGCAGTACTTC
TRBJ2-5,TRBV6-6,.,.,CASSQTAKETQYF,TGTGCCAGCAGCCAGACAGCTAAAGAGACCCAGTACTTC
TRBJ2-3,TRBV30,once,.,CAWSVRAADTQYF,TGTGCCTGGAGTGTACGGGCTGCAGATACGCAGTATTTT
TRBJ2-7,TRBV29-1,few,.,CSVAGLTYEQYF,TGCAGCGTTGCGGGGTTAACCTACGAGCAGTACTTC
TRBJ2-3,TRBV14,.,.,CASSQDFVQSDTQYF,TGTGCCAGCAGCCAAGATTTCGTGCAGTCGGATACGCAGTATTTT
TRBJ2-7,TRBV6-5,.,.,CASSIRALSGEQYF,TGTGCCAGCAGTATCCGGGCCCTATCGGGGGAGCAGTACTTC
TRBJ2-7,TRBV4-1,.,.,CASSQDNRLGRIPYEQYF,TGCGCCAGCAGCCAAGACAACCGACTAGGAAGGATTCCCTACGAGCAGTACTTC
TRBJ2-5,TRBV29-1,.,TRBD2,CSAQRGKETQYF,TGCAGCGCCCAGCGGGGTAAAGAGACCCAGTACTTC
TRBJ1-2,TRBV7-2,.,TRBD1,CASTLTGSNYGYTF,TGTGCCAGCACCCTGACAGGGAGTAACTATGGCTACACCTTC
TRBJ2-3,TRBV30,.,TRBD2,CAWRHFTDSGYLTDTQYF,TGTGCCTGGAGACATTTCACGGATAGCGGGTATTTGACAGATACGCAGTATTTT
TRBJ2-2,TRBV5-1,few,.,CASSEGYPGELFF,TGCGCCAGCAGCGAGGGTTACCCCGGGGAGCTGTTTTTT
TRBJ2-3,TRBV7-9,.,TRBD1,CASTSEGTEYTDTQYF,TGTGCCAGCACCTCCGAAGGGACAGAGTACACAGATACGCAGTATTTT
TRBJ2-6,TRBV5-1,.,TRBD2,CASSLTRSSGRASGANVLTF,TGCGCCAGCAGCTTGACACGGTCTAGCGGGAGGGCCTCTGGGGCCAACGTCCTGACTTTC
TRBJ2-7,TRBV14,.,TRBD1,CASSLSTGGYEQYF,TGTGCCAGCAGCCTCTCGACAGGGGGTTACGAGCAGTACTTC
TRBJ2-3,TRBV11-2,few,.,CASSPQGFSTDTQYF,TGTGCCAGCAGCCCCCAAGGTTTTAGCACAGATACGCAGTATTTT
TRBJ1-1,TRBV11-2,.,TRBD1,CASSSIRGGQLNTEAFF,TGTGCCAGCAGCTCTATTCGGGGGGGACAGTTAAACACTGAAGCTTTCTTT
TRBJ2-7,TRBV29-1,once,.,CSAGSIAEQYF,TGCAGCGCCGGTTCCATCGCGGAGCAGTACTTC
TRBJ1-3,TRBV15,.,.,CATSESNTIYF,TGTGCCACCAGCGAGTCCAACACCATATATTTT
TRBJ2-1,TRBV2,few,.,CASSDPGQGGYNEQFF,TGTGCCAGCAGTGACCCAGGACAGGGAGGGTACAATGAGCAGTTCTTC
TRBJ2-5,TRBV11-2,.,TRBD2,CASSLGLDETQYF,TGTGCCAGCAGCCTGGGACTAGACGAGACCCAGTACTTC
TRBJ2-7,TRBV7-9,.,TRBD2,CASSLTAGASEQYF,TGTGCCAGCAGCTTAACAGCGGGAGCGTCCGAGCAGTACTTC
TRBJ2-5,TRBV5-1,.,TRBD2,CASSSGLAGGPGETQYF,TGCGCCAGCAGCTCCGGACTAGCGGGAGGACCAGGGGAGACCCAGTACTTC
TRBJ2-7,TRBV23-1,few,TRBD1,CATQTPTPWTGDYEQYF,TGCGCCACCCAGACCCCTACACCCTGGACAGGGGACTACGAGCAGTACTTC
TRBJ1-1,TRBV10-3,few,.,CAILGAFGTEAFF,TGTGCCATCCTCGGCGCCTTCGGGACAGAAGCTTTCTTT
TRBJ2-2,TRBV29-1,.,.,CSVLPLNTGELFF,TGCAGCGTTCTGCCTTTGAACACCGGGGAGCTGTTTTTT
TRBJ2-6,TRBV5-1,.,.,CASSEIPSGANVLTF,TGCGCCAGCAGCGAGATCCCCTCTGGGGCCAACGTCCTGACTTTC
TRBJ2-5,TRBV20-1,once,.,CSAQSETQYF,TGCAGTGCCCAATCAGAGACCCAGTACTTC
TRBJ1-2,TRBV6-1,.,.,CASSEGRARGYTF,TGTGCCAGCAGTGAAGGCCGGGCTAGGGGCTACACCTTC
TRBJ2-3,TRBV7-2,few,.,CASSLAQMTEQDTQYF,TGTGCCAGCAGCTTAGCTCAGATGACGGAGCAAGATACGCAGTATTTT
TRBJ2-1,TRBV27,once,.,CASSLRTLGNNEQFF,TGTGCCAGCAGTCTGCGGACCCTCGGGAACAATGAGCAGTTCTTC
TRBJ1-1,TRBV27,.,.,CASSFSEDMNTEAFF,TGTGCCAGCAGTTTCTCGGAAGACATGAACACTGAAGCTTTCTTT
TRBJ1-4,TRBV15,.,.,CATSRELTFGEKLFF,TGTGCCACCAGCAGAGAATTGACATTCGGGGAAAAACTGTTTTTT
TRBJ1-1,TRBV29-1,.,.,CSVGSRAGATEAFF,TGCAGCGTTGGGTCGAGGGCAGGGGCCACTGAAGCTTTCTTT
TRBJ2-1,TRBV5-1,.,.,CASRSSSYNEQFF,TGCGCCAGCAGGTCTAGCTCCTACAATGAGCAGTTCTTC
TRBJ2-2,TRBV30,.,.,CARYREGTGELFF,TGTGCTCGCTACCGGGAAGGCACCGGGGAGCTGTTTTTT
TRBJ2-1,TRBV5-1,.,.,CASSLVGRQFF,TGCGCCAGCAGCTTGGTTGGGCGGCAGTTCTTC
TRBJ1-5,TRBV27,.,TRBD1,CASSSTGRGLSNQPQHF,TGTGCCAGCAGTTCGACAGGGCGGGGACTTAGCAATCAGCCCCAGCATTTT
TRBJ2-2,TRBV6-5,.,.,CASRPDRRNTGELFF,TGTGCCAGCAGACCCGACAGAAGGAACACCGGGGAGCTGTTTTTT
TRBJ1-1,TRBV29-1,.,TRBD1,CSVADRGWGTEAFF,TGCAGCGTGGCTGACAGGGGTTGGGGCACTGAAGCTTTCTTT
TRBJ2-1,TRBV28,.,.,CASSPYTGNYNEQFF,TGTGCCAGCAGTCCCTACACAGGAAACTACAATGAGCAGTTCTTC
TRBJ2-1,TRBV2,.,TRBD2,CASSERLAGGEQFF,TGTGCCAGCAGTGAGAGACTAGCGGGAGGTGAGCAGTTCTTC
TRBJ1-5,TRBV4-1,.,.,CASSSGHNQPQHF,TGCGCCAGCAGCTCCGGACACAATCAGCCCCAGCATTTT
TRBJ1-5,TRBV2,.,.,CASSDRPRVGQPQHF,TGTGCCAGCAGTGATCGGCCCAGGGTCGGTCAGCCCCAGCATTTT
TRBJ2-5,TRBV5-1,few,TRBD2,CASSLEPSGQETQYF,TGCGCCAGCAGCTTGGAGCCTAGCGGGCAAGAGACCCAGTACTTC
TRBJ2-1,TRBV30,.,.,CAWKFYNEQFF,TGTGCCTGGAAGTTCTACAATGAGCAGTTCTTC
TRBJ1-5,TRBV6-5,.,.,CASKQESNQPQHF,TGTGCCAGCAAGCAGGAGAGCAATCAGCCCCAGCATTTT
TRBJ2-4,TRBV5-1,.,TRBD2,CASTPAGTSGPLAKNIQYF,TGCGCCAGCACACCCGCCGGGACTAGCGGACCACTAGCCAAAAACATTCAGTACTTC
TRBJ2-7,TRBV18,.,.,CASSADLGMSFEQYF,TGTGCCAGCTCGGCGGATCTGGGAATGTCATTCGAGCAGTACTTC
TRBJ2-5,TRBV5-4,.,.,CASSSGGGFGETQYF,TGTGCCAGCAGCTCCGGAGGGGGTTTCGGAGAGACCCAGTACTTC
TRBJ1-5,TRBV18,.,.,CASSPSLTQGSHQPQHF,TGTGCCAGCTCACCGTCCCTAACCCAGGGTTCGCATCAGCCCCAGCATTTT
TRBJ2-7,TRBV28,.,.,CASGAHSYEQYF,TGTGCCAGCGGGGCACACTCCTACGAGCAGTACTTC